The 31 T cell receptor beta chains below all came from one sample that was sequenced in a study of shared clonotypes between healthy human individuals. Sequencing used immunoSEQ multiplex PCR; TCRdb keeps in-frame clones, though not all of them. Seen here are just over 2,000,000 clones, roughly 96% observed once, and the top ten hold 0.1% to 0.15%. Source material: naive CD4+ T cells sorted from blood. As for subset: CD45RA+ positively selected. These receptors were obtained from a young man in good health.

V is TRBV23-1 and J is TRBJ1-4; 7 nucleotides match TRBD1. TRBV23-1 qualifies as an ORF whose function is uncertain. The CDR3 has 15 amino acids. Trimming removed 4 bases from V and 8 bases from J; junction bases left unmatched: 10. In nucleotides, the CDR3 is TGCGCCAGCAGTCCTCGACAGGGAAATCGGGAAAAACTGTTTTTT. This gives the protein CASSPRQGNREKLFF.

The V and J genes are TRBV5-4 and TRBJ2-5; 7 bases agree with TRBD1. Looked up from germline, CDR1 is SGHNT and CDR2 is YYREEE (reference sequence). This CDR3 comprises 16 residues. J was trimmed by 5 bases and V by 3 bases; bases with no gene match: 13. The CDR3 DNA follows: TGTGCCAGCAGCTCGCCCTTCTGGACAGGCGGGGAGACCCAGTACTTC. It yields the protein CASSSPFWTGGETQYF. The variable domain in full, completed from reference TRBV5-4 and TRBJ2-5, reads ETGVTQSPTHLIKTRGQQVTLRCSSQSGHNTVSWYQQALGQGPQFIFQYYREEENGRGNFPPRFSGLQFPNYSSELNVNALELDDSALYLCASSSPFWTGGETQYFGPGTRLLVL.

The chain is built from TRBV5-1 and TRBJ2-5; TRBD2 matches at 9 bases. V dropped 0 bases and J dropped 5; count of bases not matched to a gene: 17. The CDR3 loop spans 19 amino acids. The germline CDR1 and CDR2 sequences are SGHRS and YFSETQ. CDR3 residues: CASSLAPLGAGGPRETQYF. The CDR3 DNA reads as TGCGCCAGCAGCTTGGCCCCTCTCGGGGCGGGAGGGCCAAGGGAGACCCAGTACTTC.

The chain recombines TRBV7-9 with TRBJ1-1; possible D gene TRBD1, 5 bases. This CDR3 contains 15 residues. Germline V gives CDR1 SEHNR, CDR2 FQNEAQ (reference sequence). Trimming shortened V by 4 bases and J by 1 base, and 13 bases separated the two germline ends. CDR3 in amino acids: CASSSPNTGNTEAFF. Here the CDR3 DNA reads TGTGCCAGCAGCTCACCAAATACAGGGAACACTGAAGCTTTCTTT.

As concerns this clone: A read error may explain this, as a much larger clone is one base away. At the DNA level, this CDR3 is encoded by other sequences in the same sample as well. The genes are TRBV6-5 and TRBJ1-2, with a tentative D call TRBD1 (6 bases). This CDR3 has 12 residues. Trimming took off 6 bases at V and 4 bases at J, with 9 bases between the two ends. Germline CDR1 and CDR2: MNHEY and SVGAGI. The CDR3 region has the DNA TGTGCCAGCAGCTTACAGGGCTATGGCTACACCTTC. Its translation is CASSLQGYGYTF.

This chain uses TRBV5-6 with TRBJ1-1, with D unclear. The CDR3 covers 13 residues. Germline values: CDR1 SGHDT, CDR2 YYEEEE. Trimming stripped 4 bases from V and 1 base from J, with 8 bases between. The CDR3 region has the DNA TGTGCCAGCAGCAAAGATTCGAACACTGAAGCTTTCTTT. Translating gives CASSKDSNTEAFF.

The chain employs TRBV15 and TRBJ1-1; D may be TRBD1 (5 bases). V was trimmed by 3 bases and J by 5 bases, leaving 16 bases between them. Per germline, CDR1 LNHNV and CDR2 YYDKDF (reference sequence). There are 15 residues in the CDR3. Written as DNA, the CDR3 is TGTGCCACCAGCAGCGACAGTCTTGGCGGGACTGAAGCTTTCTTT. Translation: CATSSDSLGGTEAFF.

This clone came up a few times. The genes are TRBV28 and TRBJ1-1; D unclear. The V end lost 0 bases, the J end lost 8 bases, and 13 bases lay between the germline ends. Per germline, CDR1 MDHEN and CDR2 SYDVKM. The CDR3 runs to 14 residues. The CDR3 sequence is CASSLWPNPREAFF. The CDR3 DNA sequence: TGTGCCAGCAGTTTATGGCCGAACCCACGAGAAGCTTTCTTT.

The chain employs TRBV5-1 and TRBJ2-1; D may be TRBD2 (6 bases). Germline V gene lookup returns CDR1 SGHRS and CDR2 YFSETQ. The CDR3 consists of 16 residues. The V end lost 5 bases, the J end lost 0 bases, and 15 bases lay between the germline ends. CDR3 nucleotides: TGCGCCAGCAGTAGCCGACGGGACTTCTCCTACAATGAGCAGTTCTTC. Encoded protein: CASSSRRDFSYNEQFF.

V is TRBV7-9 and J is TRBJ2-3; 9 positions agree with TRBD2. CDR3 length: 17 amino acids. Germline V gene lookup returns CDR1 SEHNR and CDR2 FQNEAQ (reference sequence). V lost 1 base, J lost 1 base, and 6 bases stayed unmatched. The CDR3 bases are TGTGCCAGCAGCTTAGTTGCGGGGGGGCGGCGCACAGATACGCAGTATTTT. Its protein product is CASSLVAGGRRTDTQYF.

The chain recombines TRBV30 with TRBJ1-5, with D uncertain. This CDR3 region has 14 residues. Germline-derived CDR1 and CDR2 are GTSNPN and SVGIG (reference sequence). V was pared by 2 bases and J by 2 bases, with 10 bases between. CDR3 in DNA: TGTGCCTGGAGTCACGACGGACGCAATCAGCCCCAGCATTTT. The encoded protein is CAWSHDGRNQPQHF. The entire variable domain, with the rest obtained from reference TRBV30 and TRBJ1-5, is as follows: SQTIHQWPATLVQPVGSPLSLECTVEGTSNPNLYWYRQAAGRGLQLLFYSVGIGQISSEVPQNLSASRPQDRQFILSSKKLLLSDSGFYLCAWSHDGRNQPQHFGDGTRLSIL.

In the case of this clone: Other DNA sequences in this sample translate to the same CDR3. The chain joins TRBV18 to TRBJ1-3; a possible D gene is TRBD1 (5 bases). The germline V gene has CDR1 KGHSH and CDR2 LQKENI. CDR3 length: 14 amino acids. The ends were cut back, 3 bases at V and 4 bases at J, with 10 bases in the middle. The CDR3 DNA is TGTGCCAGCTCACCTGGGACCGCAGGAAACACCATATATTTT. Protein product: CASSPGTAGNTIYF.

The CDR3 DNA reads TGTGCCAGCAGCTTACTAGTATCCAGGGTCGCAGGCACAGATACGCAGTATTTT. As protein: CASSLLVSRVAGTDTQYF. V and J are TRBV11-1 and TRBJ2-3; a weak D match, TRBD1 (5 bases). Trimming took off 2 bases at V and 1 base at J, with 19 bases between the two ends. The CDR3 sequence is 18 residues long. The germline CDR1 and CDR2 sequences are SGHAT and FQDESV (reference sequence).

This clone was recorded only once. The chain combines TRBV6-5 with TRBJ2-1, with 12 bases fitting TRBD2. After removal of 0 bases from V and 9 bases from J, the junction contained 6 bases not matched to a gene. This CDR3 contains 16 residues. Germline V gene lookup returns CDR1 MNHEY and CDR2 SVGAGI. The CDR3 loop reads CASSYSRLAGGGEQFF. The CDR3 coding sequence is TGTGCCAGCAGTTACTCGAGGCTAGCGGGAGGGGGTGAGCAGTTCTTC.

The chain employs TRBV30 and TRBJ2-5, with 7 bases matching TRBD1. Per germline, CDR1 GTSNPN and CDR2 SVGIG (reference sequence). This CDR3 has 13 amino acids. The junction had 2 bases not matched to a gene; V was cut back by 0 bases and J by 4 bases. As DNA, the CDR3 is TGTGCCTGGAGTGTTAACAGGGGAGAGACCCAGTACTTC. This gives the protein CAWSVNRGETQYF. Drawing the rest from reference TRBV30 and TRBJ2-5, the complete variable domain is SQTIHQWPATLVQPVGSPLSLECTVEGTSNPNLYWYRQAAGRGLQLLFYSVGIGQISSEVPQNLSASRPQDRQFILSSKKLLLSDSGFYLCAWSVNRGETQYFGPGTRLLVL.

J is TRBJ1-6 and V is TRBV6-5, with TRBD1 matching over 10 bases. Trimming at V came to 7 bases and at J to 8 bases, leaving 5 bases not matched to a gene. The CDR3 is made up of 14 amino acids. Germline V lookup: CDR1 MNHEY, CDR2 SVGAGI. The CDR3 is CASTQGQGYSPLHF. The CDR3 nucleotides are TGTGCCAGCACCCAGGGACAGGGGTATTCACCCCTCCACTTT.

This chain joins TRBV7-9 and TRBJ2-1, with 7 bases fitting TRBD2. CDR1 and CDR2 from the germline V gene are SEHNR and FQNEAQ (reference sequence). The CDR3 is 15 residues long. Unmatched junction bases numbered 14, after V lost 7 bases and J lost 8 bases. The CDR3: CASTRAGGRPDEQFF. For the CDR3, the DNA is TGTGCCAGCACCCGGGCGGGCGGGAGACCCGATGAGCAGTTCTTC.

The CDR3 DNA reads as TGCAGTGCTAGTTTCGACCCTGAAGCTTTCTTT. Translation gives CSASFDPEAFF. This rearrangement joins TRBV20-1 to TRBJ1-1; D remains ambiguous. The germline CDR1 and CDR2 sequences are DFQATT and SNEGSKA (reference sequence). The germline V and J ends were trimmed by 3 bases and 6 bases, with 8 bases remaining between them. The CDR3 extends over 11 amino acids.

The V call is TRBV7-9, the J call TRBJ2-7; TRBD2 agrees at 7 bases. V shed 4 bases, J shed 0 bases, and the junction held 3 bases outside the gene matches. The CDR3 is made up of 14 amino acids. Per the germline V gene, CDR1 is SEHNR and CDR2 is FQNEAQ (reference sequence). For the CDR3, the DNA is TGTGCCAGCAGCTCCCCTAGCGGCTCCTACGAGCAGTACTTC. Translating gives CASSSPSGSYEQYF.

The V call is TRBV2, the J call TRBJ1-6, with D perhaps TRBD1 (5 bases). The CDR3 is made up of 14 amino acids. Deletions cut 6 bases from V and 6 bases from J, with 12 bases between. The germline gives CDR1 SNHLY, CDR2 FYNNEI. In DNA form, the CDR3 reads TGTGCCAGCAGGTTTGCGACAGTTAATTCACCCCTCCACTTT. Residues: CASRFATVNSPLHF.

This clone was observed a few times. The chain employs TRBV4-1 and TRBJ2-7; possibly TRBD2 for D (5 bases). V was pared by 0 bases and J by 3 bases, with 12 bases between. The CDR3 contains 15 residues. The V gene's germline CDR1 is MGHRA and CDR2 YSYEKL. The CDR3 sequence is CASSQDSRALYEQYF. CDR3 DNA sequence: TGCGCCAGCAGCCAAGATTCGAGGGCCCTCTACGAGCAGTACTTC.

This chain links TRBV7-6 with TRBJ1-4, with D perhaps TRBD1 (5 bases). In germline, CDR1 is SGHVS, CDR2 FNYEAQ. V lost 1 base and J 6 bases, leaving 21 bases between the germline ends. This CDR3 region has 18 residues. CDR3 sequence: CASSLVLADSLGDEKLFF. DNA of the CDR3: TGTGCCAGCAGCTTAGTGTTGGCAGACAGTCTAGGGGATGAAAAACTGTTTTTT.

This chain links TRBV4-1 with TRBJ1-4; TRBD1 agrees at 8 bases. The germline V gene encodes CDR1 MGHRA and CDR2 YSYEKL. The CDR3 totals 17 residues. After removal of 1 base from V and 5 bases from J, the junction contained 9 bases not matched to a gene. Here the CDR3 DNA reads TGCGCCAGCAGCCAAGTGGGGACAGGCCGAAGGAATGAAAAACTGTTTTTT. Its protein product is CASSQVGTGRRNEKLFF.

The chain joins TRBV6-5 to TRBJ1-2; D not certain. Trimming removed 0 bases at V and 7 bases at J, with 9 bases between. In germline, CDR1 is MNHEY, CDR2 SVGAGI. The CDR3 contains 13 residues. The CDR3 sequence: CASSYSRRSGYTF. As DNA, the CDR3 is TGTGCCAGCAGTTACTCGAGGAGGAGTGGCTACACCTTC.

The CDR3 reads CSVGGDGDTEAFF. CDR3 in DNA: TGCAGCGTAGGGGGGGACGGTGACACTGAAGCTTTCTTT. The V call is TRBV29-1, the J call TRBJ1-1; D may be TRBD1 (6 bases). V lost 6 bases and J 3 bases, leaving 14 bases between the germline ends. The CDR3 totals 13 residues. Germline CDR1 and CDR2: SQVTM and ANQGSEA.

CDR3 coding DNA: TGTGCCAGCAGCTTAGACGGGGGCCGAAAAAGGTACTTC. Amino acid sequence: CASSLDGGRKRYF. The J gene is TRBJ2-7, the V gene TRBV11-2; D tentatively fits TRBD1 or TRBD2 (6 bases each). In germline, CDR1 is SGHAT, CDR2 FQNNGV. The ends were cut back, 0 bases at V and 12 bases at J, with 15 bases in the middle. The CDR3 runs to 13 residues.

The J gene is TRBJ1-3, the V gene TRBV11-2; D is unresolved. Trimming removed 5 bases from V and 4 bases from J, with 12 bases in between. Germline-derived CDR1 and CDR2 are SGHAT and FQNNGV. CDR3 length: 14 residues. CDR3 sequence reads: CASSLRGIGNTIYF. The CDR3 region has the DNA TGTGCCAGCAGCCTGAGAGGGATAGGAAACACCATATATTTT.

The rearrangement links TRBV30 to TRBJ2-3, with TRBD2 matching over 13 bases. After removal of 3 bases from V and 4 bases from J, the junction contained 4 bases not matched to a gene. CDR1 is GTSNPN and CDR2 is SVGIG in the germline V gene (reference sequence). This CDR3 is 15 amino acids long. The CDR3 sequence is CAWSGTSGAADTQYF. CDR3 bases: TGTGCCTGGAGCGGGACTAGCGGGGCTGCAGATACGCAGTATTTT.

The rearrangement uses TRBV29-1 and TRBJ1-2; the D is unclear. Germline CDR1 and CDR2: SQVTM and ANQGSEA. The ends were cut back, 2 bases at V and 0 bases at J, with 7 bases in the middle. The CDR3 is made up of 13 amino acids. The DNA for the CDR3 is TGCAGCGTTGAAAGCATAGCTAACTATGGCTACACCTTC. Translation: CSVESIANYGYTF.

The chain joins TRBV7-2 to TRBJ1-1; D ambiguous. Germline-derived CDR1 and CDR2 are SGHTA and FQGNSA. The CDR3 sequence is 13 residues long. V shed 5 bases and J shed 0 bases, with 7 bases lying between them. CDR3 DNA: TGTGCCAGCAGCGTTAAGGTGAACACTGAAGCTTTCTTT. It is translated as CASSVKVNTEAFF. Based on the CDR3 plus reference TRBV7-2 and TRBJ1-1, the full variable domain is GAGVSQSPSNKVTEKGKDVELRCDPISGHTALYWYRQSLGQGLEFLIYFQGNSAPDKSGLPSDRFSAERTGGSVSTLTIQRTQQEDSAVYLCASSVKVNTEAFFGQGTRLTVV.

The CDR3 sequence: CASNRTGAMAEAFF. The CDR3 bases are TGTGCCAGCAATCGGACAGGGGCAATGGCTGAAGCTTTCTTT. The genes are TRBV6-4 and TRBJ1-1, with 9 bases lining up with TRBD1. CDR3 length equals 14 residues. Germline V gene sequence: CDR1 MRHNA, CDR2 SNTAGT. Trimming took 7 bases from V and 6 from J; bases not matched to a gene: 9.